The clone carrying this T cell receptor (beta chain) was recorded a few times. The sample belongs to a study of T-cell memory formation after mild COVID-19. The CDR3 has 15 amino acids. The ends were cut back, 5 bases at V and 0 bases at J, with 14 bases in the middle. Germline V gene data show CDR1 as MGHRA and CDR2 as YSYEKL. One entry per CDR3 protein, called by TCRdb with MiXCR from the 5' RACE reads. This table has 400,000 to 550,000 distinct CDR3 sequences, 25% appearing once. Sequencing was carried out using PBMCs or a T cell subset sorted from them (not recorded which). This clonotype was sampled from an adult woman who had mild COVID-19 (a few samples of this study predate the infection). Cell type and time point are not known. The gene calls are TRBV4-1 and TRBJ2-7; D is undetermined. CDR3 bases: TGCGCCAGCAGCAAGATTGGGTCTAGCTCCTACGAGCAGTACTTC. Translated: CASSKIGSSSYEQYF.